This section outlines one TCR beta chain sequence together with its context. Its matching antigen is unknown. This sample was included in a study of blood T cells in healthy people across ages. Points from the study as a whole: Per-million-T-cell TCR beta diversity fell roughly linearly with age.

Germline CDR1 and CDR2: DFQATT and SNEGSKA (reference sequence). V was clipped by 3 bases and J by 6 bases; unmatched bases: 4. This CDR3 has 12 amino acids. Then a second PCR, running roughly 7 to 11 cycles, was carried out with a sample-barcoded 5' primer and a J-beta primer mix. TCRdb processed the 5' RACE reads anew with MiXCR; each CDR3 protein has one entry. This table holds over 1,500,000 distinct CDR3 sequences, roughly 52% found once. This receptor was identified in a woman between 40 and 50 years old in good health. The sample was blood. The rearrangement joins TRBV20-1 to TRBJ2-7; 8 bases align to TRBD1. The CDR3 bases are TGCAGTGCTAGGGACAGGGCTCGCGAGCAGTACTTC. This sequence encodes CSARDRAREQYF.